These 10 T cell receptor beta chains share one sample of origin, sequenced in a study of shared clonotypes between healthy human individuals. Sequencing was performed with immunoSEQ multiplex PCR; in TCRdb, only in-frame clones are kept and a portion is missing. The sample includes about 1.4 million clones, roughly 96% seen only once; the top ten take roughly 1.2%. Sample: naive CD4+ T cells sorted from blood. Noted subset: CD45RA+ positively selected. These TCRs come from a man aged 25-45 years in good health.

This rearrangement joins TRBV5-6 to TRBJ1-2; D is ambiguous. The CDR3 totals 13 residues. Trimming removed 4 bases at V and 1 base at J, with 8 bases between. From germline, CDR1 is SGHDT and CDR2 YYEEEE. CDR3 sequence reads: CASSPGLNYGYTF. The CDR3 DNA sequence: TGTGCCAGCAGCCCCGGACTTAACTATGGCTACACCTTC.

Comments on this clone: Other DNA sequences in the sample encode the same CDR3. This sequence joins TRBV30 and TRBJ2-1; possibly TRBD1 or TRBD2 for D (5 bases each). This CDR3 contains 10 residues. From germline, CDR1 is GTSNPN and CDR2 SVGIG (reference sequence). V gave up 5 bases and J gave up 6 bases, with 5 bases separating them. The CDR3 protein is CAWGGNEQFF. The CDR3 nucleotides are TGTGCCTGGGGGGGCAATGAGCAGTTCTTC.

The J gene is TRBJ1-3, the V gene TRBV7-9; no reliable D call. Germline V gene sequence: CDR1 SEHNR, CDR2 FQNEAQ (reference sequence). The CDR3 covers 14 residues. The V gene lost 0 bases and the J gene lost 4 bases, with 7 bases spanning the gap. CDR3 nucleotide sequence: TGTGCCAGCAGCTTAGCAGGGTTCGGAAACACCATATATTTT. Amino acids: CASSLAGFGNTIYF.

The rearrangement uses TRBV5-4 and TRBJ1-1; the match to TRBD1 covers 8 bases. V was clipped by 4 bases and J by 3 bases; unmatched bases: 5. Germline-derived CDR1 and CDR2 are SGHNT and YYREEE (reference sequence). CDR3 size: 14 residues. In DNA, the CDR3 is TGTGCCAGCAGCCAGGACAGGGTGGACACTGAAGCTTTCTTT. Residues: CASSQDRVDTEAFF.

The rearrangement joins TRBV9 to TRBJ1-3; D not certain. The germline CDR1 and CDR2 sequences are SGDLS and YYNGEE. Trimming stripped 2 bases from V and 3 bases from J, with 15 bases between. The CDR3 consists of 16 residues. In DNA, the CDR3 is TGTGCCAGCAGCGTCACGAGAGGAGGATTTGGAAACACCATATATTTT. It translates to CASSVTRGGFGNTIYF. Looking up the rest from reference TRBV9 and TRBJ1-3 gives the full variable domain: DSGVTQTPKHLITATGQRVTLRCSPRSGDLSVYWYQQSLDQGLQFLIQYYNGEERAKGNILERFSAQQFPDLHSELNLSSLELGDSALYFCASSVTRGGFGNTIYFGEGSWLTVV.

To note about this clone: Other DNA sequences within the sample encode an identical CDR3. The chain links TRBV27 to TRBJ2-7; 8 bases line up with TRBD1. The CDR3 extends over 15 amino acids. The ends lost 4 bases at V and 2 bases at J; junction bases unmatched: 7. The germline gives CDR1 MNHEY, CDR2 SMNVEV (reference sequence). The CDR3 DNA sequence: TGTGCCAGCAGTTCACCGGGACAGGCCACCTACGAGCAGTACTTC. It encodes CASSSPGQATYEQYF.

The J gene is TRBJ2-3, the V gene TRBV30; D unclear. Germline assignment: CDR1 GTSNPN and CDR2 SVGIG (reference sequence). The CDR3 is 12 amino acids. V dropped 4 bases and J dropped 6 bases, with 11 bases sitting between them. CDR3 protein: CAWNVGSDTQYF. CDR3 in DNA: TGTGCCTGGAATGTCGGCTCTGATACGCAGTATTTT.

The chain couples TRBV6-5 to TRBJ1-1; D is undetermined. CDR3 length: 14 residues. Trimming stripped 6 bases from V and 1 base from J, with 12 bases between. Germline V lookup: CDR1 MNHEY, CDR2 SVGAGI. For the CDR3, the DNA is TGTGCCAGCAGAAGCTGGTCGAGGAACACTGAAGCTTTCTTT. Protein sequence: CASRSWSRNTEAFF.

The CDR3 nucleotides read TGTGCCAGCAGCATACAGGGGCTGGACTCCTACGAGCAGTACTTC. Residues: CASSIQGLDSYEQYF. This chain connects TRBV14 to TRBJ2-7, with TRBD1 identical over 7 bases. J was trimmed by 0 bases and V by 5 bases; bases with no gene match: 7. The CDR3 totals 15 residues. Germline values: CDR1 SGHDN, CDR2 FVKESK.

This chain links TRBV7-6 with TRBJ1-1; possible D gene TRBD1, 6 bases. The germline gives CDR1 SGHVS, CDR2 FNYEAQ. The CDR3 covers 17 residues. Trimming took off 3 bases at V and 0 bases at J, with 17 bases between the two ends. The CDR3 DNA is TGTGCCAGCAGCTTCCAACAGGGATTCGGAATGAACACTGAAGCTTTCTTT. Translating gives CASSFQQGFGMNTEAFF.